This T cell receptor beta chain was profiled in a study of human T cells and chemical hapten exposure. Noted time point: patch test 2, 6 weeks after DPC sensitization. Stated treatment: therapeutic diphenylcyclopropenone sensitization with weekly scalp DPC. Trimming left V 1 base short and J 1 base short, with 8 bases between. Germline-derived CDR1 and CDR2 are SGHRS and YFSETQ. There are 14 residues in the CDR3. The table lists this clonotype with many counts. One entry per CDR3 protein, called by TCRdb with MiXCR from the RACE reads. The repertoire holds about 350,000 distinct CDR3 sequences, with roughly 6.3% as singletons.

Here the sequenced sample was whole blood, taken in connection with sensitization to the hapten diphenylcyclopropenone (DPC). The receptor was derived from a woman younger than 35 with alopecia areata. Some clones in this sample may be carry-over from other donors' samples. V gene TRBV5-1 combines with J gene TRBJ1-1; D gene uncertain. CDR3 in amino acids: CASSLNSGNTEAFF. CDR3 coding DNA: TGCGCCAGCAGCTTGAATTCAGGGAACACTGAAGCTTTCTTT.